The 14 T cell receptor beta chains listed next were all sequenced from one sample in a study of blood T cell repertoires in COVID-19. The method was immunoSEQ multiplex PCR; TCRdb's version includes in-frame clones alone and lacks a portion of them. In the table there are almost 250,000 clones, around 88% of which are singletons. Input material: PBMCs or T cells enriched from blood (not recorded which). Receptors were obtained from a woman aged 30 to 39 who had recovered from COVID-19.

This clone was observed a handful of times. The rearrangement joins TRBV19 to TRBJ2-3; TRBD2 might be the D (6 bases). V lost 2 bases and J lost 0, with 12 bases in between. The CDR3 runs 16 residues. CDR1 and CDR2 (germline): LNHDA, SQIVND (reference sequence). Here the CDR3 reads CASSITVADSTDTQYF. For the CDR3, the DNA is TGTGCCAGTAGTATAACGGTAGCGGATAGCACAGATACGCAGTATTTT.

J is TRBJ2-7 and V is TRBV18, with TRBD2 as a possible D gene (5 bases). Germline V lookup: CDR1 KGHSH, CDR2 LQKENI. Trimming removed 3 bases at V and 5 bases at J, with 14 bases between. The CDR3 is 14 amino acids. DNA of the CDR3: TGTGCCAGCTCACCTCGAGGGTCGCTCAACGAGCAGTACTTC. As protein: CASSPRGSLNEQYF.

The genes are TRBV28 and TRBJ2-2; TRBD2 might be the D (6 bases). Trimming took off 1 base at V and 1 base at J, with 10 bases between the two ends. Germline-derived CDR1 and CDR2 are MDHEN and SYDVKM. CDR3 size: 16 residues. The CDR3 loop is CASSLYGGMNTGELFF. In DNA, the CDR3 is TGTGCCAGCAGTTTATACGGGGGTATGAACACCGGGGAGCTGTTTTTT.

This rearrangement joins TRBV7-2 to TRBJ1-1, with no clear D. Germline V CDR1 and CDR2: SGHTA, FQGNSA. CDR3 length: 14 amino acids. Trimming left V 1 base short and J 1 base short, with 7 bases between. The chain's CDR3 is CASSLVAENTEAFF. The DNA for the CDR3 is TGTGCCAGCAGCTTAGTGGCGGAGAACACTGAAGCTTTCTTT.

The chain combines TRBV19 with TRBJ1-6; D gene uncertain. Germline lookup yields CDR1 LNHDA and CDR2 SQIVND (reference sequence). The CDR3 spans 14 residues. V shed 3 bases and J shed 9 bases, with 12 bases lying between them. CDR3 loop: CASSIKGATSPLHF. CDR3 bases: TGTGCCAGTAGTATTAAGGGAGCAACTTCACCCCTCCACTTT.

This rearrangement joins TRBV29-1 to TRBJ2-7; TRBD1 agrees at 7 bases. The J segment lost 3 bases and the V segment lost 6 bases, leaving 5 bases of the junction unmatched. Germline V gene sequence: CDR1 SQVTM, CDR2 ANQGSEA. This CDR3 region has 12 residues. The CDR3 nucleotides read TGCAGCGTCATGGGACAGAGCTACGAGCAGTACTTC. This sequence encodes CSVMGQSYEQYF.

This clone was detected once. J is TRBJ2-5 and V is TRBV7-2, with D possibly being TRBD2 (7 bases). Trimming stripped 4 bases from V and 5 bases from J, with 23 bases between. The germline V gene has CDR1 SGHTA and CDR2 FQGNSA. The CDR3 runs 17 residues. The CDR3 loop reads CASSSVGGGRVLETQYF. DNA of the CDR3: TGTGCCAGCAGCTCAGTGGGAGGGGGGCGCGTATTGGAGACCCAGTACTTC. The whole variable domain, remainder taken from reference TRBV7-2 and TRBJ2-5, is GAGVSQSPSNKVTEKGKDVELRCDPISGHTALYWYRQSLGQGLEFLIYFQGNSAPDKSGLPSDRFSAERTGGSVSTLTIQRTQQEDSAVYLCASSSVGGGRVLETQYFGPGTRLLVL.

CDR3 loop: CASGVWGLSNQPQHF. The CDR3 bases are TGTGCCAGCGGGGTATGGGGCCTCAGCAATCAGCCCCAGCATTTT. The chain links TRBV28 to TRBJ1-5; maybe TRBD1 (5 bases). Germline CDR1 MDHEN, CDR2 SYDVKM. The CDR3 is 15 residues long. V was pared by 8 bases and J by 1 base, with 15 bases between.

V is TRBV12-3 or TRBV12-4 and J is TRBJ2-1; TRBD2 matches 11 bases. CDR3 length: 13 amino acids. Unmatched junction bases numbered 6, after V lost 8 bases and J lost 9 bases. CDR3 in amino acids: CASRLAGGAEQFF. The CDR3 bases are TGTGCCAGCCGATTAGCGGGAGGGGCTGAGCAGTTCTTC.

This clone was detected a few times. The V gene is TRBV7-9, the J gene TRBJ2-2; perhaps TRBD1 as D (7 bases). V lost 5 bases, J lost 2 bases, and 18 bases lay in between. This CDR3 comprises 17 residues. Germline V lookup: CDR1 SEHNR, CDR2 FQNEAQ (reference sequence). In DNA, the CDR3 is TGTGCCAGCAGCCAAAGGCGGAGGGGGCATAACACCGGGGAGCTGTTTTTT. It encodes CASSQRRRGHNTGELFF.

This sequence joins TRBV9 and TRBJ1-1; 7 bases fit TRBD1. This CDR3 region has 14 residues. Germline V gives CDR1 SGDLS, CDR2 YYNGEE. After removal of 4 bases from V and 1 base from J, the junction contained 4 bases not matched to a gene. CDR3 sequence reads: CASSPRTGNTEAFF. The CDR3, as DNA: TGTGCCAGCAGCCCACGGACAGGGAACACTGAAGCTTTCTTT. The full variable domain, rest sourced from reference TRBV9 and TRBJ1-1, is DSGVTQTPKHLITATGQRVTLRCSPRSGDLSVYWYQQSLDQGLQFLIQYYNGEERAKGNILERFSAQQFPDLHSELNLSSLELGDSALYFCASSPRTGNTEAFFGQGTRLTVV.

CDR3 in DNA: TGTGCCAGCAGTCTCTTGATGGGGCAGGACAATGAGCAGTTCTTC. Translation: CASSLLMGQDNEQFF. This chain joins TRBV28 and TRBJ2-1; a weak D match, TRBD1 (5 bases). Germline assignment: CDR1 MDHEN and CDR2 SYDVKM. V lost 5 bases and J lost 5, with 16 bases in between. The CDR3 length is 15 residues.

This sequence joins TRBV6-5 and TRBJ1-1; maybe TRBD1 (5 bases). The length of the CDR3 is 14 residues. V shed 4 bases and J shed 9 bases, with 18 bases lying between them. Per the germline V gene, CDR1 is MNHEY and CDR2 is SVGAGI. The chain's CDR3 is CASSSTVFPGQAFF. CDR3 DNA: TGTGCCAGCAGTTCGACAGTCTTCCCGGGTCAAGCTTTCTTT.

The chain recombines TRBV15 with TRBJ2-3, with D possibly matching TRBD1 (7 bases). With 5 bases removed from V and 5 bases from J, the gap between germline ends came to 14 bases. The germline V gene encodes CDR1 LNHNV and CDR2 YYDKDF (reference sequence). This CDR3 has 14 residues. The CDR3 coding sequence is TGTGCCACCAGCCCAGGGGGGCAAGTAGATACGCAGTATTTT. Protein product: CATSPGGQVDTQYF.